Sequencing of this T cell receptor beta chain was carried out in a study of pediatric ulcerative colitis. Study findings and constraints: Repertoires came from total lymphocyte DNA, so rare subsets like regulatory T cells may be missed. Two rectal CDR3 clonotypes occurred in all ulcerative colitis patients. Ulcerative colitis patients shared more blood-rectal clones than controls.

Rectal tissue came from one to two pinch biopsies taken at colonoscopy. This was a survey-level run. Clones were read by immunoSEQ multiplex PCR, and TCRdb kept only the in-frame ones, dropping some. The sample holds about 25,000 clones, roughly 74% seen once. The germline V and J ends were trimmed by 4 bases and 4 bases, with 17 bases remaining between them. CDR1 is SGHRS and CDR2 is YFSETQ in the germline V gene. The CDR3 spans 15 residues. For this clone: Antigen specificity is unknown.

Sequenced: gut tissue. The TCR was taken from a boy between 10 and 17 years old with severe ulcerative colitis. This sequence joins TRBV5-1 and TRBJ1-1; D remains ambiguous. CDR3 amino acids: CASSPERVRGTEAFF. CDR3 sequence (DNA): TGCGCCAGCAGCCCCGAGAGGGTTCGGGGCACTGAAGCTTTCTTT. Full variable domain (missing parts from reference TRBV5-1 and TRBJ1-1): KAGVTQTPRYLIKTRGQQVTLSCSPISGHRSVSWYQQTPGQGLQFLFEYFSETQRNKGNFPGRFSGRQFSNSRSEMNVSTLELGDSALYLCASSPERVRGTEAFFGQGTRLTVV.